This is a list of T cell receptor beta chains from one sample in a study of regulatory T cells in long-lasting Graves disease. TCRdb analysed the multiplex PCR reads with MiXCR anew, one entry per CDR3 protein. In the table there are roughly 400,000 distinct CDR3 sequences, about 16% of which are singletons. The same data also contributed to another study, on T cells in Graves' hyperthyroidism and ophthalmopathy.

This material consisted of peripheral blood mononuclear cells (PBMCs), taken at new diagnosis, from a patient treated with antithyroid drugs. These receptors were taken from a woman aged 18-30 years with Graves disease. Each CDR3 is given with its conserved first and last residue. Fields, in order: J gene, D gene, V gene, clone size, CDR3 protein, CDR3 DNA. D genes are given only for firm matches. For some rows the clone size is stated as once, few or many, or as a class when expanded; others skip it.

j_gene: TRBJ2-7; d_gene: TRBD1; v_gene: TRBV6-1; abundance: many; CDR3aa: CASRAPGQGYEQYF; CDR3nt: TGTGCCAGCAGAGCCCCGGGACAGGGTTACGAGCAGTACTTC
j_gene: TRBJ2-1; d_gene: TRBD2; v_gene: TRBV5-1; abundance: many; CDR3aa: CASSSRLAGGGNEQFF; CDR3nt: TGCGCCAGCAGCTCCCGATTGGCGGGAGGGGGCAATGAGCAGTTCTTC
j_gene: TRBJ2-7; d_gene: TRBD2; v_gene: TRBV20-1; abundance: many; CDR3aa: CSARGASGRALYEQYF; CDR3nt: TGCAGTGCTAGAGGAGCTAGCGGGAGGGCCTTATATGAGCAGTACTTC
j_gene: TRBJ1-1; d_gene: NA; v_gene: TRBV6-1; abundance: NA; CDR3aa: CASSDPEGRENTEAFF; CDR3nt: TGTGCCAGCAGTGACCCCGAGGGCAGGGAAAACACTGAAGCTTTCTTT
j_gene: TRBJ1-2; d_gene: TRBD1; v_gene: TRBV12-3/TRBV12-4; abundance: many; CDR3aa: CASSSSGQGDYGYTF; CDR3nt: TGTGCCAGCAGTTCCTCGGGACAGGGGGACTATGGCTACACCTTC
j_gene: TRBJ1-2; d_gene: NA; v_gene: TRBV28; abundance: NA; CDR3aa: CASNSPDRYYGYTF; CDR3nt: TGTGCCAGCAATTCCCCCGACAGATACTATGGCTACACCTTC
j_gene: TRBJ2-7; d_gene: NA; v_gene: TRBV19; abundance: few; CDR3aa: CASTAGPEPPYEQYF; CDR3nt: TGTGCCAGTACCGCCGGGCCGGAGCCCCCCTACGAGCAGTACTTC
j_gene: TRBJ2-7; d_gene: NA; v_gene: TRBV6-1; abundance: NA; CDR3aa: CASRVGDEQYF; CDR3nt: TGTGCCAGCAGGGTCGGGGACGAGCAGTACTTC
j_gene: TRBJ2-3; d_gene: TRBD1; v_gene: TRBV7-2; abundance: few; CDR3aa: CASSTQPGTGAGDTQYF; CDR3nt: TGTGCCAGCAGCACCCAACCCGGGACAGGGGCAGGGGATACGCAGTATTTT
j_gene: TRBJ2-5; d_gene: TRBD1; v_gene: TRBV7-8; abundance: many; CDR3aa: CASSLITGGVQETQYF; CDR3nt: TGTGCCAGCAGCTTAATCACAGGGGGCGTCCAAGAGACCCAGTACTTC
j_gene: TRBJ1-1; d_gene: NA; v_gene: TRBV29-1; abundance: many; CDR3aa: CSVGTGMGMNTEAFF; CDR3nt: TGCAGCGTGGGAACAGGGATGGGGATGAACACTGAAGCTTTCTTT
j_gene: TRBJ1-2; d_gene: TRBD1; v_gene: TRBV20-1; abundance: many; CDR3aa: CSATQGVARGYTF; CDR3nt: TGCAGTGCTACGCAGGGGGTCGCTAGGGGCTACACCTTC
j_gene: TRBJ2-7; d_gene: NA; v_gene: TRBV2; abundance: many; CDR3aa: CASKPESRYEQYF; CDR3nt: TGTGCCAGCAAACCCGAATCCCGCTACGAGCAGTACTTC
j_gene: TRBJ2-1; d_gene: NA; v_gene: TRBV13; abundance: few; CDR3aa: CASTLGWSSYNEQFF; CDR3nt: TGTGCCAGCACCCTTGGCTGGAGCTCCTACAATGAGCAGTTCTTC
j_gene: TRBJ2-1; d_gene: TRBD2; v_gene: TRBV28; abundance: many; CDR3aa: CASSRRLAGGLNNEQFF; CDR3nt: TGTGCCAGCAGTCGAAGACTAGCGGGAGGATTAAACAATGAGCAGTTCTTC
j_gene: TRBJ2-7; d_gene: NA; v_gene: TRBV5-5; abundance: many; CDR3aa: CASSLRGVSSYEQYF; CDR3nt: TGTGCCAGCAGCTTGCGAGGGGTGAGCTCCTACGAGCAGTACTTC
j_gene: TRBJ2-1; d_gene: TRBD2; v_gene: TRBV28; abundance: many; CDR3aa: CASRTSGSSYNEQFF; CDR3nt: TGTGCCAGCAGAACCAGCGGGAGCTCCTACAATGAGCAGTTCTTC
j_gene: TRBJ2-2; d_gene: NA; v_gene: TRBV18; abundance: few; CDR3aa: CASSPGESNTGELFF; CDR3nt: TGTGCCAGCTCACCGGGGGAGTCGAACACCGGGGAGCTGTTTTTT
j_gene: TRBJ1-4; d_gene: NA; v_gene: TRBV7-2; abundance: NA; CDR3aa: CASTEHRELGEKLFF; CDR3nt: TGTGCCAGCACCGAACACAGGGAACTCGGTGAAAAACTGTTTTTT
j_gene: TRBJ2-1; d_gene: NA; v_gene: TRBV20-1; abundance: many; CDR3aa: CSTSGDNEQFF; CDR3nt: TGCAGTACAAGCGGAGACAATGAGCAGTTCTTC
j_gene: TRBJ1-5; d_gene: NA; v_gene: TRBV30; abundance: many; CDR3aa: CAWSVGGRNQPQHF; CDR3nt: TGTGCCTGGAGTGTCGGGGGTCGCAATCAGCCCCAGCATTTT
j_gene: TRBJ2-3; d_gene: TRBD2; v_gene: TRBV29-1; abundance: many; CDR3aa: CSVFVRAGWADTQYF; CDR3nt: TGCAGCGTTTTCGTTCGAGCGGGATGGGCAGATACGCAGTATTTT
j_gene: TRBJ1-5; d_gene: TRBD1; v_gene: TRBV28; abundance: many; CDR3aa: CASSLTDRGWGSNQPQHF; CDR3nt: TGTGCCAGCAGCCTAACGGACAGGGGATGGGGTAGCAATCAGCCCCAGCATTTT
j_gene: TRBJ2-1; d_gene: TRBD2; v_gene: TRBV7-9; abundance: few; CDR3aa: CASSPRTSGRLYNEQFF; CDR3nt: TGTGCCAGCAGCCCGCGGACTAGCGGGAGGCTCTACAATGAGCAGTTCTTC
j_gene: TRBJ2-7; d_gene: NA; v_gene: TRBV7-2; abundance: NA; CDR3aa: CASSFSGLPVQYF; CDR3nt: TGTGCCAGCAGCTTCTCGGGACTCCCCGTGCAGTACTTC
j_gene: TRBJ2-3; d_gene: NA; v_gene: TRBV28; abundance: many; CDR3aa: CASSPRHTDTQYF; CDR3nt: TGTGCCAGCAGTCCCCGACACACAGATACGCAGTATTTT
j_gene: TRBJ2-1; d_gene: NA; v_gene: TRBV30; abundance: many; CDR3aa: CAWSVVGSVQFF; CDR3nt: TGTGCCTGGAGTGTAGTTGGGAGCGTGCAGTTCTTC
j_gene: TRBJ1-6; d_gene: TRBD1; v_gene: TRBV3-1; abundance: NA; CDR3aa: CASSNRDRNSPLHF; CDR3nt: TGTGCCAGCAGCAACCGGGACAGAAATTCACCCCTCCACTTT
j_gene: TRBJ2-7; d_gene: TRBD2; v_gene: TRBV27; abundance: NA; CDR3aa: CASSWFSGTYGEQYF; CDR3nt: TGTGCCAGCAGTTGGTTTAGCGGGACCTATGGGGAGCAGTACTTC
j_gene: TRBJ1-2; d_gene: NA; v_gene: TRBV30; abundance: many; CDR3aa: CAWSVQARAYGYTF; CDR3nt: TGTGCCTGGAGTGTACAGGCCCGAGCGTATGGCTACACCTTC
j_gene: TRBJ1-2; d_gene: TRBD1; v_gene: TRBV28; abundance: NA; CDR3aa: CASRTTGIYGYTF; CDR3nt: TGTGCCAGCAGGACGACAGGGATCTATGGCTACACCTTC
j_gene: TRBJ2-7; d_gene: NA; v_gene: TRBV2; abundance: few; CDR3aa: CASSEFVGSYEQYF; CDR3nt: TGTGCCAGCAGTGAATTCGTGGGTAGCTACGAGCAGTACTTC
j_gene: TRBJ2-1; d_gene: NA; v_gene: TRBV7-2; abundance: many; CDR3aa: CASSLPDHTGNEQFF; CDR3nt: TGTGCCAGCAGCTTACCAGATCACACAGGGAATGAGCAGTTCTTC
j_gene: TRBJ2-3; d_gene: TRBD2; v_gene: TRBV10-3; abundance: few; CDR3aa: CAISESQTSGQPGADTQYF; CDR3nt: TGTGCCATCAGTGAGTCGCAGACTAGCGGTCAACCCGGAGCAGATACGCAGTATTTT
j_gene: TRBJ1-6; d_gene: NA; v_gene: TRBV6-1; abundance: NA; CDR3aa: CASSPNRANNSPLHF; CDR3nt: TGTGCCAGCAGTCCGAACAGGGCTAATAATTCACCCCTCCACTTT
j_gene: TRBJ2-7; d_gene: TRBD2; v_gene: TRBV20-1; abundance: NA; CDR3aa: CSAGGLAGGPYEQYF; CDR3nt: TGCAGTGCTGGGGGACTAGCGGGAGGGCCCTACGAGCAGTACTTC
j_gene: TRBJ2-7; d_gene: NA; v_gene: TRBV7-6; abundance: many; CDR3aa: CASSPSPEQDEQYF; CDR3nt: TGTGCCAGCAGCCCCTCCCCGGAACAGGACGAGCAGTACTTC
j_gene: TRBJ2-7; d_gene: NA; v_gene: TRBV12-3/TRBV12-4; abundance: many; CDR3aa: CASSLAGVGGNSYEQYF; CDR3nt: TGTGCCAGCAGTTTAGCGGGAGTTGGCGGGAACTCCTACGAGCAGTACTTC
j_gene: TRBJ2-2; d_gene: TRBD2; v_gene: TRBV14; abundance: NA; CDR3aa: CASSQPAGTSGSNTGELFF; CDR3nt: TGTGCCAGCAGCCAACCTGCCGGGACTAGCGGGTCGAACACCGGGGAGCTGTTTTTT
j_gene: TRBJ1-4; d_gene: NA; v_gene: TRBV4-1; abundance: NA; CDR3aa: CASSPEREVREKLFF; CDR3nt: TGCGCCAGCAGCCCAGAGAGGGAGGTGAGGGAAAAACTGTTTTTT
j_gene: TRBJ1-5; d_gene: NA; v_gene: TRBV5-1; abundance: few; CDR3aa: CASSLDGTRNQPQHF; CDR3nt: TGTGCCAGCAGCTTGGATGGGACACGAAATCAGCCCCAGCATTTT
j_gene: TRBJ1-6; d_gene: NA; v_gene: TRBV12-3/TRBV12-4; abundance: many; CDR3aa: CASSFQGHSPLHF; CDR3nt: TGTGCCAGCAGTTTTCAGGGGCATTCACCCCTCCACTTT
j_gene: TRBJ1-6; d_gene: NA; v_gene: TRBV27; abundance: few; CDR3aa: CASSRTVNSPLHF; CDR3nt: TGTGCCAGCAGCCGGACCGTGAATTCACCCCTCCACTTT
j_gene: TRBJ2-3; d_gene: TRBD2; v_gene: TRBV28; abundance: NA; CDR3aa: CASAEGLAGVTDTQYF; CDR3nt: TGTGCCAGCGCCGAGGGACTAGCGGGAGTCACAGATACGCAGTATTTT
j_gene: TRBJ2-2; d_gene: NA; v_gene: TRBV20-1; abundance: few; CDR3aa: CSASAENTGELFF; CDR3nt: TGCAGTGCTAGTGCGGAGAACACCGGGGAGCTGTTTTTT
j_gene: TRBJ2-7; d_gene: NA; v_gene: TRBV6-2/TRBV6-3; abundance: few; CDR3aa: CASSYPTSSYEQYF; CDR3nt: TGTGCCAGCAGTTACCCGACTAGTAGCTACGAGCAGTACTTC